The 32 T cell receptor beta chains reported below all come from one sample, sequenced in a study of blood T cells in healthy people across ages. A second roughly 7 to 11 cycle PCR used barcoded and J-beta primers. TCRdb reanalysed the 5' RACE reads using MiXCR and keeps one entry per CDR3 protein. The table shows around 1,900,000 distinct CDR3 sequences, with roughly two fifths occurring only once. The sequenced sample consisted of blood. These receptors all come from a human donor in good health.

The chain uses TRBV15 and TRBJ2-1; D perhaps matches TRBD2 (5 bases). The CDR3 loop spans 13 amino acids. Per the germline V gene, CDR1 is LNHNV and CDR2 is YYDKDF (reference sequence). Deletions cut 3 bases from V and 8 bases from J, with 11 bases between. The CDR3 sequence is CATSSPPADEQFF. Written as DNA, the CDR3 is TGTGCCACCAGCAGCCCCCCAGCGGATGAGCAGTTCTTC.

This chain joins TRBV5-1 and TRBJ2-5; 14 positions match TRBD2. Germline CDR1 reads SGHRS; CDR2 reads YFSETQ. The V segment lost 4 bases and the J segment 11 bases; nucleotides outside the gene matches: 13. This CDR3 region has 16 residues. This CDR3 reads CASSPRLAGGLNEQYF. CDR3 nucleotides: TGCGCCAGCAGCCCTAGACTAGCGGGGGGGCTAAATGAGCAGTACTTC.

V gene TRBV7-6 combines with J gene TRBJ2-1, with 9 bases matching TRBD2. The germline V gene encodes CDR1 SGHVS and CDR2 FNYEAQ. The ends lost 4 bases at V and 6 bases at J; junction bases unmatched: 13. This CDR3 spans 17 amino acids. For the CDR3, the DNA is TGTGCCAGCAGCTCACGGGCGGGGCGGGGGGGCATCAATGAGCAGTTCTTC. As protein: CASSSRAGRGGINEQFF.

The rearrangement joins TRBV5-6 to TRBJ2-3; tentative D call: TRBD2 (6 bases). Germline lookup yields CDR1 SGHDT and CDR2 YYEEEE. V was clipped by 2 bases and J by 8 bases, with 18 bases between them. CDR3 length: 15 amino acids. The CDR3 DNA follows: TGTGCCAGCAGCTTTCTTGAGACTAGTGTAGGTACGCAGTATTTT. This encodes CASSFLETSVGTQYF.

The V call is TRBV12-5, the J call TRBJ1-5; D is undetermined. This CDR3 has 12 residues. Germline CDR1 LGHNT, CDR2 FRNRAP. Trimming shortened V by 4 bases and J by 7 bases, and 8 bases separated the two germline ends. The CDR3 here is CASGSLAQPQHF. CDR3 nucleotides: TGTGCTAGTGGTTCCCTGGCGCAGCCCCAGCATTTT.

The rearrangement links TRBV12-3 or TRBV12-4 to TRBJ2-5, with TRBD2 matching over 11 bases. The CDR3 runs to 17 residues. The ends lost 8 bases at V and 3 bases at J; junction bases unmatched: 14. CDR3 DNA: TGTGCCAGCTCGTGGGGGCTAGCGGGGGGTCTAAAAGAGACCCAGTACTTC. Translated, it gives CASSWGLAGGLKETQYF.

This clonotype was seen a handful of times. J is TRBJ1-2 and V is TRBV12-3 or TRBV12-4; D gene ambiguous. Trimming left V 8 bases short and J 6 bases short, with 10 bases between. CDR3 length: 11 residues. The CDR3 sequence is CASRHRHGYTF. Written as DNA, the CDR3 is TGTGCCAGCCGTCACCGGCATGGCTACACCTTC.

This clonotype was recorded a few times. This chain uses TRBV5-1 with TRBJ2-3; possibly TRBD2 for D (5 bases). Germline CDR1 is SGHRS and CDR2 is YFSETQ. Trimming left V 6 bases short and J 0 bases short, with 17 bases between. This CDR3 contains 16 residues. The CDR3 DNA is TGCGCCAGCAAAAGTTCGGTACTAGGAAGCACAGATACGCAGTATTTT. It translates to CASKSSVLGSTDTQYF.

The genes are TRBV9 and TRBJ1-1; 7 nucleotides line up with TRBD1. The J segment lost 4 bases and the V segment lost 4 bases, leaving 7 bases of the junction unmatched. The V gene's germline CDR1 is SGDLS and CDR2 YYNGEE. The CDR3 loop spans 14 amino acids. CDR3 coding DNA: TGTGCCAGCAGCATTTCAGGGGGATCCACTGAAGCTTTCTTT. This sequence encodes CASSISGGSTEAFF.

In its sample, this clonotype was seen a few times. This chain links TRBV24-1 with TRBJ1-2; D not resolved. CDR3 length: 14 residues. V lost 4 bases, J lost 1 base, and 9 bases lay in between. Germline lookup yields CDR1 KGHDR and CDR2 SFDVKD. CDR3: CATSDPRVNYGYTF. The CDR3 bases are TGTGCCACCAGTGACCCACGGGTTAACTATGGCTACACCTTC.

On this clonotype: Relative to the germline gene, one junction end is altered; a read error may explain this. This chain uses TRBV4-3 with TRBJ1-1, with D possibly being TRBD1 (6 bases). Germline values: CDR1 LGHNA, CDR2 YSLEER. This CDR3 contains 16 residues. This CDR3 is CASSQDQGGVKTEAFF. The CDR3 DNA follows: TGCGCCAGCAGCCAAGATCAAGGGGGGGTGAAAACTGAAGCTTTCTTT.

The J gene is TRBJ1-5, the V gene TRBV7-2; possibly TRBD1 for D (6 bases). Trimming pared 5 bases from V and 6 bases from J, leaving 11 bases between. Germline values: CDR1 SGHTA, CDR2 FQGNSA. The CDR3 runs 13 residues. CDR3 sequence: CASSRMGAQPQHF. The CDR3 region has the DNA TGTGCCAGCAGCCGCATGGGGGCTCAGCCCCAGCATTTT.

The chain links TRBV6-2 or TRBV6-3 to TRBJ2-4; D might be TRBD2 (5 bases). The J call may be faulty, since TRBJ2-7 better matches the DNA end. Germline V gene lookup returns CDR1 MNHEY and CDR2 SVGEGT. The CDR3 consists of 13 residues. The CDR3 spells CASNQRGPYEQYF. The DNA for the CDR3 is TGTGCCAGCAACCAACGCGGGCCCTACGAGCAGTACTTC.

The rearrangement joins TRBV10-3 to TRBJ1-2, with 7 bases fitting TRBD1. V trimming: 5 bases; J trimming: 6 bases; junction bases outside the gene matches: 6. The CDR3 loop spans 13 amino acids. Germline CDR1 reads ENHRY; CDR2 reads SYGVKD. The CDR3 nucleotides read TGTGCCATCAGTCGGGACAGACAGAATGGCTACACCTTC. Amino acid sequence: CAISRDRQNGYTF.

Worth noting for this clonotype: Being one base from a much bigger clone, this may be a read error. V usage is TRBV27 and J usage is TRBJ2-5; 10 bases agree with TRBD1. J lost 3 bases, V lost 6 bases, and 4 bases had no gene match. The CDR3 runs to 14 residues. Germline V gives CDR1 MNHEY, CDR2 SMNVEV (reference sequence). CDR3 nucleotide sequence: TGTGCCAGCAGGTCGACAGGGGGCGAAGAGACCCAGTACTTC. Translated, it gives CASRSTGGEETQYF.

The rearrangement joins TRBV5-5 to TRBJ2-7, with TRBD2 identical over 7 bases. Losses at the gene ends were 2 bases for V and 0 bases for J; bases not matched to a gene: 8. Germline CDR1 SGHKS, CDR2 YYEKEE (reference sequence). The CDR3 has 16 amino acids. CDR3 DNA: TGTGCCAGCAGCTTTCTAGCGGATATCAGCTCCTACGAGCAGTACTTC. Translation: CASSFLADISSYEQYF. The full variable domain, rest sourced from reference TRBV5-5 and TRBJ2-7, is DAGVTQSPTHLIKTRGQQVTLRCSPISGHKSVSWYQQVLGQGPQFIFQYYEKEERGRGNFPDRFSARQFPNYSSELNVNALLLGDSALYLCASSFLADISSYEQYFGPGTRLTVT.

With regard to this clonotype: A clone one base away is much larger, so this may be a read error. This chain links TRBV7-9 with TRBJ2-1; 7 positions match TRBD2. The CDR3 is 14 amino acids. The junction had 11 bases not matched to a gene; V was cut back by 2 bases and J by 13 bases. In germline, CDR1 is SEHNR, CDR2 FQNEAQ (reference sequence). This CDR3 reads CASSLSGTKNIQFF. The CDR3 nucleotides read TGTGCCAGCAGCTTAAGCGGGACCAAAAACATTCAGTTCTTC.

This clonotype was counted a few times. The chain recombines TRBV5-6 with TRBJ1-2; D ambiguous. CDR3 length: 14 amino acids. CDR1 is SGHDT and CDR2 is YYEEEE in the germline V gene. Between the trimmed V and J ends, which lost 0 bases and 8 bases, there was a span of 14 bases. The CDR3: CASSLEQLPWGYTF. The DNA of the CDR3 is TGTGCCAGCAGCTTGGAGCAGCTACCCTGGGGCTACACCTTC.

V usage is TRBV12-3 or TRBV12-4 and J usage is TRBJ1-2; no reliable D call. The V and J ends lost 6 bases and 0 bases respectively, with 17 bases between them. The length of the CDR3 is 16 residues. CDR3 sequence: CASSPGWSPSNYGYTF. CDR3 coding DNA: TGTGCCAGCAGCCCAGGATGGAGTCCCTCTAACTATGGCTACACCTTC.

The chain combines TRBV6-2 or TRBV6-3 with TRBJ1-1, with TRBD1 matching 8 bases. CDR1 and CDR2 from the germline V gene are MNHEY and SVGEGT. The V segment lost 6 bases and the J segment 0 bases; nucleotides outside the gene matches: 12. This CDR3 contains 17 residues. The CDR3 sequence is CASSMDRARGMNTEAFF. Here the CDR3 DNA reads TGTGCCAGCAGCATGGACAGGGCGAGAGGGATGAACACTGAAGCTTTCTTT.

In this sample, this clonotype turned up a few times. The chain links TRBV7-7 to TRBJ2-5; TRBD2 matches at 10 bases. Germline V gives CDR1 SSHAT, CDR2 FNYEAQ (reference sequence). Trimming cost V 5 bases and J 2 bases; bases outside gene matches: 5. The CDR3 sequence is 15 residues long. CDR3 coding DNA: TGTGCCAGCAGCCCACTAGCGGGGCAACAAGAGACCCAGTACTTC. Its protein product is CASSPLAGQQETQYF. Full variable domain (missing parts from reference TRBV7-7 and TRBJ2-5): GAGVSQSPRYKVTKRGQDVTLRCDPISSHATLYWYQQALGQGPEFLTYFNYEAQPDKSGLPSDRFSAERPEGSISTLTIQRTEQRDSAMYRCASSPLAGQQETQYFGPGTRLLVL.

This chain joins TRBV7-9 and TRBJ1-4; D not resolved. CDR1 and CDR2 (germline): SEHNR, FQNEAQ (reference sequence). This CDR3 is 17 amino acids long. V shed 1 base and J shed 5 bases, with 17 bases lying between them. The CDR3 here is CASSLDRAGLENEKLFF. The CDR3 DNA is TGTGCCAGCAGCTTAGACCGGGCAGGCCTTGAAAATGAAAAACTGTTTTTT.

J is TRBJ1-4 and V is TRBV5-1; D is perhaps TRBD1 (6 bases). Germline CDR1 is SGHRS and CDR2 is YFSETQ. V lost 4 bases, J lost 5 bases, and 12 bases lay in between. This CDR3 has 14 residues. The CDR3 region has the DNA TGCGCCAGCAGCCTCTGGACAGACAATGAAAAACTGTTTTTT. Translating it yields CASSLWTDNEKLFF. Using reference TRBV5-1 and TRBJ1-4 for the parts outside the CDR3, the full variable domain is KAGVTQTPRYLIKTRGQQVTLSCSPISGHRSVSWYQQTPGQGLQFLFEYFSETQRNKGNFPGRFSGRQFSNSRSEMNVSTLELGDSALYLCASSLWTDNEKLFFGSGTQLSVL.

The chain is built from TRBV7-2 and TRBJ1-3; TRBD1 might be the D (5 bases). Trimming removed 5 bases from V and 4 bases from J, with 15 bases in between. Germline V gene data show CDR1 as SGHTA and CDR2 as FQGNSA. This CDR3 spans 15 amino acids. CDR3 protein: CASSEGPAGGNTIYF. CDR3 bases: TGTGCCAGCAGCGAGGGACCCGCGGGGGGAAACACCATATATTTT.

This clonotype was counted between two and nine times. The rearrangement links TRBV20-1 to TRBJ2-3, with 10 positions matching TRBD1. Trimming cost V 5 bases and J 3 bases; bases outside gene matches: 5. This CDR3 is 14 amino acids long. The germline CDR1 and CDR2 sequences are DFQATT and SNEGSKA (reference sequence). CDR3: CSAPRDRGTDTQYF. CDR3 bases: TGCAGTGCTCCCCGGGACAGGGGAACAGATACGCAGTATTTT.

The chain links TRBV9 to TRBJ1-2, with 10 bases lining up with TRBD1. V lost 2 bases and J lost 4; bases outside the gene matches: 5. CDR1 SGDLS and CDR2 YYNGEE come from the germline V gene. This CDR3 comprises 15 residues. Written as DNA, the CDR3 is TGTGCCAGCAGCGTGGGACAGGGGTTCGGCTATGGCTACACCTTC. Protein: CASSVGQGFGYGYTF.

The rearrangement uses TRBV7-8 and TRBJ1-6, with a tentative D call TRBD1 (5 bases). V lost 1 base to trimming and J lost 8 bases, with 9 bases between them. CDR3 size: 14 residues. In germline, CDR1 is SGHVS, CDR2 FQNEAQ. The CDR3 is CASSLEGAYSPLHF. In nucleotides, the CDR3 is TGTGCCAGCAGCTTAGAAGGGGCGTATTCACCCCTCCACTTT. Full variable domain (rest looked up from reference TRBV7-8 and TRBJ1-6): GAGVSQSPRYKVAKRGQDVALRCDPISGHVSLFWYQQALGQGPEFLTYFQNEAQLDKSGLPSDRFFAERPEGSVSTLKIQRTQQEDSAVYLCASSLEGAYSPLHFGNGTRLTVT.

The rearrangement uses TRBV29-1 and TRBJ2-7; D not resolved. The ends were cut back, 4 bases at V and 2 bases at J, with 12 bases in the middle. The germline V gene has CDR1 SQVTM and CDR2 ANQGSEA. The CDR3 is made up of 13 amino acids. The CDR3 DNA follows: TGCAGCGTTGGACTTAGGCAGACCTACGAGCAGTACTTC. This encodes CSVGLRQTYEQYF.

This clonotype was observed a handful of times. The chain combines TRBV4-3 with TRBJ1-2; D is perhaps TRBD1 (5 bases). The CDR3 spans 17 residues. Trimming left V 0 bases short and J 2 bases short, with 16 bases between. Per germline, CDR1 LGHNA and CDR2 YSLEER. CDR3 nucleotide sequence: TGCGCCAGCAGCCAAGATGTGAGGACAAACCTAAACTATGGCTACACCTTC. Translated, it gives CASSQDVRTNLNYGYTF.

V and J are TRBV7-8 and TRBJ2-1, with D tentatively TRBD2 (7 bases). Germline V CDR1 and CDR2: SGHVS, FQNEAQ. V was shortened by 5 bases and J by 1 base, with 18 bases between the two germline ends. The CDR3 totals 17 residues. Written as DNA, the CDR3 is TGTGCCAGCAGCCTAGGGGGATCGGGGGGATCCTACAATGAGCAGTTCTTC. Translated: CASSLGGSGGSYNEQFF.

This clonotype has a single count. This rearrangement joins TRBV7-8 to TRBJ1-4, with D possibly TRBD1 on 5 matching bases. V gave up 11 bases and J gave up 8 bases, with 12 bases separating them. Germline loops: CDR1 SGHVS, CDR2 FQNEAQ. This CDR3 contains 11 residues. CDR3 loop: CAVGHGEKLFF. CDR3 DNA: TGTGCCGTGGGGCACGGCGAAAAACTGTTTTTT.

V usage is TRBV12-3 or TRBV12-4 and J usage is TRBJ1-5; no clear D gene. V was cut by 3 bases and J by 0 bases, with 15 bases left in between. CDR3 length equals 17 residues. The CDR3 region has the DNA TGTGCCAGCAGTTTTTTCATTATGACCACTAGCAATCAGCCCCAGCATTTT. It yields the protein CASSFFIMTTSNQPQHF.